One and the same sample provided the 26 T cell receptor beta chains below, sequenced in a study of T cells in narcolepsy. Repertoires were generated with immunoSEQ multiplex PCR, while TCRdb's copy carries only in-frame clones and drops some. This table holds roughly 40,000 clones, approximately 85% found once. Sequencing was carried out using CD45RA- memory CD4+ T cells from PBMCs. These receptors came from a human donor with narcolepsy.

V usage is TRBV5-1 and J usage is TRBJ1-2, with TRBD1 matching over 7 bases. The CDR3 covers 16 residues. V shed 3 bases and J 0 bases; nucleotides not matched to a gene: 8. Per germline, CDR1 SGHRS and CDR2 YFSETQ. The CDR3 DNA follows: TGCGCCAGCAGCTCGGGAAATACAGGGGCTAACTATGGCTACACCTTC. It encodes CASSSGNTGANYGYTF.

About this clone: The identical CDR3 is also encoded by other nucleotide sequences in the sample. The CDR3 coding sequence is TGTGCCAGCAGCCAAGCAGGGGGCCTGGAGACCCAGTACTTC. It translates to CASSQAGGLETQYF. V and J are TRBV4-2 and TRBJ2-5, with 8 bases matching TRBD1. The CDR3 runs to 14 residues. The trim removed 1 base at V and 5 bases at J, leaving 3 bases unmatched. Germline lookup yields CDR1 LGHNA and CDR2 YNFKEQ.

The rearrangement links TRBV19 to TRBJ2-1; 10 bases are shared with TRBD1. The CDR3 spans 15 residues. Trimming took 4 bases from V and 4 from J; bases not matched to a gene: 4. Germline CDR1 LNHDA, CDR2 SQIVND (reference sequence). The CDR3 here is CASSTRTGGYNEQFF. The CDR3 DNA follows: TGTGCCAGTAGTACCCGGACAGGGGGATACAATGAGCAGTTCTTC.

In DNA, the CDR3 is TGTGCCAGCAGTGAAGCCGGGGGGGGTAAGAACACTGAAGCTTTCTTT. It encodes CASSEAGGGKNTEAFF. V usage is TRBV2 and J usage is TRBJ1-1; tentatively, D is TRBD1 (5 bases). Trimming took off 0 bases at V and 1 base at J, with 12 bases between the two ends. The CDR3 is 16 residues long. CDR1 and CDR2 from the germline V gene are SNHLY and FYNNEI.

The chain recombines TRBV5-5 with TRBJ2-7; TRBD1 might be the D (5 bases). Trimming pared 0 bases from V and 3 bases from J, leaving 10 bases between. The CDR3 sequence is 14 residues long. From germline, CDR1 is SGHKS and CDR2 YYEKEE (reference sequence). The CDR3 is CASSLAVQGYEQYF. CDR3 coding DNA: TGTGCCAGCAGCTTGGCTGTCCAGGGCTACGAGCAGTACTTC.

V usage is TRBV28 and J usage is TRBJ2-3, with TRBD2 matching over 9 bases. After removal of 4 bases from V and 4 bases from J, the junction contained 9 bases not matched to a gene. The CDR3 loop spans 16 amino acids. Germline V gives CDR1 MDHEN, CDR2 SYDVKM. CDR3 loop: CASSSPRRGGADTQYF. In DNA, the CDR3 is TGTGCCAGCAGTTCCCCCCGGCGGGGGGGTGCAGATACGCAGTATTTT. Complete variable domain (other parts from reference TRBV28 and TRBJ2-3): DVKVTQSSRYLVKRTGEKVFLECVQDMDHENMFWYRQDPGLGLRLIYFSYDVKMKEKGDIPEGYSVSREKKERFSLILESASTNQTSMYLCASSSPRRGGADTQYFGPGTRLTVL.

This chain joins TRBV7-9 and TRBJ2-3; D is unresolved. The V end lost 2 bases, the J end lost 2 bases, and 2 bases lay between the germline ends. The CDR3 extends over 12 amino acids. Germline-derived CDR1 and CDR2 are SEHNR and FQNEAQ (reference sequence). The CDR3 DNA sequence: TGTGCCAGCAGCTTAATCACAGATACGCAGTATTTT. Translated: CASSLITDTQYF.

This chain joins TRBV2 and TRBJ1-1, with D possibly TRBD1 on 5 matching bases. V was cut by 6 bases and J by 1 base, with 9 bases left in between. Germline CDR1 and CDR2: SNHLY and FYNNEI. This CDR3 comprises 13 residues. The DNA for the CDR3 is TGTGCCAGCAGCCCCGGGACGAACACTGAAGCTTTCTTT. This codes for CASSPGTNTEAFF.

The genes are TRBV5-1 and TRBJ2-3; 7 bases agree with TRBD2. The V and J ends lost 0 bases and 4 bases, in that order; junction bases with no gene match: 8. The CDR3 runs to 16 residues. Germline lookup yields CDR1 SGHRS and CDR2 YFSETQ. The CDR3 is CASSLGLGGGADTQYF. The CDR3 coding sequence is TGCGCCAGCAGCTTGGGACTCGGCGGGGGAGCAGATACGCAGTATTTT. Variable domain in full (rest from reference TRBV5-1 and TRBJ2-3): KAGVTQTPRYLIKTRGQQVTLSCSPISGHRSVSWYQQTPGQGLQFLFEYFSETQRNKGNFPGRFSGRQFSNSRSEMNVSTLELGDSALYLCASSLGLGGGADTQYFGPGTRLTVL.

V gene TRBV7-2 combines with J gene TRBJ2-5, with unresolved D. V lost 4 bases and J 5 bases, leaving 8 bases between the germline ends. This CDR3 is 12 amino acids long. The germline gives CDR1 SGHTA, CDR2 FQGNSA. The CDR3 bases are TGTGCCAGCAGCTCCGGATCGGAGACCCAGTACTTC. Its protein product is CASSSGSETQYF.

The rearrangement joins TRBV6-6 to TRBJ1-1; D might be TRBD1 (6 bases). Germline V CDR1 and CDR2: MNHNY, SVGAGI (reference sequence). Trimming stripped 8 bases from V and 5 bases from J, with 18 bases between. The CDR3 sequence is 14 residues long. CDR3 region: CASSPARQGTEAFF. The CDR3 coding sequence is TGTGCCAGCTCCCCGGCTAGGCAGGGGACTGAAGCTTTCTTT.

This chain links TRBV9 with TRBJ2-1; the D gene could be TRBD1 or TRBD2 (5 bases each). Deletions cut 3 bases from V and 0 bases from J, with 13 bases between. This CDR3 region has 16 residues. CDR1 and CDR2 (germline): SGDLS, YYNGEE. The CDR3 sequence is CASSGGVGISYNEQFF. The CDR3 DNA reads TGTGCCAGCAGCGGAGGGGTAGGGATCTCCTACAATGAGCAGTTCTTC.

The rearrangement joins TRBV7-2 to TRBJ2-2, with no clear D. This CDR3 region has 12 residues. CDR1 SGHTA and CDR2 FQGNSA come from the germline V gene. Trimming pared 1 base from V and 9 bases from J, leaving 6 bases between. The CDR3 DNA reads as TGTGCCAGCAGCTTAGACCGCCGGGAGCTGTTTTTT. Translated: CASSLDRRELFF.

The V gene is TRBV27, the J gene TRBJ1-4, with D hard to call. Germline V gene lookup returns CDR1 MNHEY and CDR2 SMNVEV (reference sequence). V dropped 5 bases and J dropped 7 bases, with 17 bases sitting between them. This CDR3 spans 15 amino acids. CDR3 sequence (DNA): TGTGCCAGCAGTCCTACTACCAGATCGATTGAAAAACTGTTTTTT. This translates into CASSPTTRSIEKLFF.

V usage is TRBV4-2 and J usage is TRBJ2-1; TRBD1 aligns across 9 bases. Germline assignment: CDR1 LGHNA and CDR2 YNFKEQ. V lost 5 bases, J lost 4 bases, and 6 bases stayed unmatched. This CDR3 is built from 15 residues. CDR3 coding DNA: TGTGCCAGCAGCGCAGGCGGGACAGGGTACAATGAGCAGTTCTTC. It specifies CASSAGGTGYNEQFF.

The chain has TRBV7-2 and TRBJ1-1; D call uncertain. Trimming cost V 6 bases and J 4 bases, with 12 bases left between them. Germline V gene data show CDR1 as SGHTA and CDR2 as FQGNSA. This CDR3 is built from 13 residues. CDR3 nucleotide sequence: TGTGCCAGCAGATTTAAGATAGGCACTGAAGCTTTCTTT. Its translation is CASRFKIGTEAFF.

J is TRBJ2-7 and V is TRBV15; D not certain. The CDR3 sequence is 13 residues long. Germline V CDR1 and CDR2: LNHNV, YYDKDF (reference sequence). V lost 0 bases to trimming and J lost 6 bases, with 9 bases between them. The CDR3 DNA reads TGTGCCACCAGCAGAGAGTTGACTCTCGAGCAGTACTTC. Protein product: CATSRELTLEQYF.

The CDR3 coding sequence is TGTGCCAGCAGCTTAGGACAGGGAACCGGGGAGCTGTTTTTT. This codes for CASSLGQGTGELFF. This chain joins TRBV5-6 and TRBJ2-2, with 8 bases matching TRBD1. Losses at the gene ends were 2 bases for V and 5 bases for J; bases not matched to a gene: 2. This CDR3 has 14 residues. Per germline, CDR1 SGHDT and CDR2 YYEEEE.

The rearrangement joins TRBV7-3 to TRBJ2-5, with no clear D. The V gene lost 5 bases and the J gene lost 3 bases, with 16 bases spanning the gap. This CDR3 contains 15 residues. CDR1 SGHTA and CDR2 FQGTGA come from the germline V gene. CDR3 residues: CASSRVYSPEETQYF. Here the CDR3 DNA reads TGTGCCAGCAGCCGGGTCTATTCACCCGAAGAGACCCAGTACTTC.

V is TRBV7-2 and J is TRBJ2-1; tentatively, D is TRBD2 (6 bases). The CDR3 is 14 residues long. Trimming shortened V by 7 bases and J by 7 bases, and 17 bases separated the two germline ends. CDR1 is SGHTA and CDR2 is FQGNSA in the germline V gene. For the CDR3, the DNA is TGTGCCAGCACCCCGGACTATGGCACTAATGAGCAGTTCTTC. Encoded protein: CASTPDYGTNEQFF.

V and J are TRBV4-3 and TRBJ1-2; D gene unclear. There are 15 residues in the CDR3. V shed 0 bases and J shed 8 bases, with 16 bases lying between them. Germline CDR1 and CDR2: LGHNA and YSLEER. CDR3 protein: CASSQELYKSEGYTF. The CDR3 nucleotides read TGCGCCAGCAGCCAAGAACTTTATAAATCGGAGGGCTACACCTTC.

This sequence joins TRBV5-4 and TRBJ1-1, with D perhaps TRBD1 (5 bases). This CDR3 spans 13 amino acids. Germline V lookup: CDR1 SGHNT, CDR2 YYREEE (reference sequence). V was trimmed by 0 bases and J by 6 bases, leaving 9 bases between them. In nucleotides, the CDR3 is TGTGCCAGCAGCTTGGAGAGGGGTCCTGAAGCTTTCTTT. Its protein is CASSLERGPEAFF. The whole variable domain, filled in from reference TRBV5-4 and TRBJ1-1, reads ETGVTQSPTHLIKTRGQQVTLRCSSQSGHNTVSWYQQALGQGPQFIFQYYREEENGRGNFPPRFSGLQFPNYSSELNVNALELDDSALYLCASSLERGPEAFFGQGTRLTVV.

V gene TRBV5-4 combines with J gene TRBJ2-2, with 12 bases identical to TRBD1. The CDR3 has 17 residues. V lost 4 bases, J lost 6 bases, and 10 bases stayed unmatched. The germline V gene has CDR1 SGHNT and CDR2 YYREEE (reference sequence). CDR3: CASSAGTGGNLAGELFF. CDR3 coding DNA: TGTGCCAGCAGCGCCGGGACAGGGGGCAATTTGGCCGGGGAGCTGTTTTTT.

The chain combines TRBV30 with TRBJ2-1, with 7 nucleotides matching TRBD1. The CDR3 is 14 amino acids. Germline V gene lookup returns CDR1 GTSNPN and CDR2 SVGIG (reference sequence). The J segment lost 6 bases and the V segment lost 2 bases, leaving 7 bases of the junction unmatched. The CDR3 region is CAWSYTGVSNEQFF. In nucleotides, the CDR3 is TGTGCCTGGAGTTACACAGGGGTTAGCAATGAGCAGTTCTTC.

The rearrangement links TRBV7-9 to TRBJ1-4, with 7 bases lining up with TRBD1. J lost 0 bases, V lost 5 bases, and 3 bases had no gene match. The CDR3 has 15 amino acids. Germline loops: CDR1 SEHNR, CDR2 FQNEAQ (reference sequence). The CDR3 sequence is CASSKTGATNEKLFF. The CDR3 DNA reads TGTGCCAGCAGCAAAACAGGGGCAACTAATGAAAAACTGTTTTTT.

The chain uses TRBV27 and TRBJ1-2; no reliable D call. Between the trimmed V and J ends, which lost 4 bases and 2 bases, there was a span of 8 bases. The CDR3 totals 13 residues. Germline CDR1 reads MNHEY; CDR2 reads SMNVEV (reference sequence). CDR3 nucleotide sequence: TGTGCCAGCAGTTCGACTGGGAACTATGGCTACACCTTC. It yields the protein CASSSTGNYGYTF.